The rows below give T cell receptor beta chains drawn from one sample of a study of type 1 regulatory T cells. From the reads, TCRdb called clonotypes with MiXCR, one entry per CDR3 protein. The sample records around 88,000 distinct CDR3 sequences, roughly 31% being singletons. The sequenced sample was CD4+ T cells, either the whole sample or a sorted fraction (not recorded which). Receptors originate from a human donor in good health. Both conserved end residues are part of each CDR3. A D gene is named only where the DNA matches it firmly. Clone sizes are given selectively: once, few, many, or a class where the clone is expanded.

V	J	size	D	DNA	CDR3
TRBV28	TRBJ2-4	once	.	TGTGCCAGCATCTCAAGCCTAGCTCCCAGGGGGGGTGACATTCAGTACTTC	CASISSLAPRGGDIQYF
TRBV11-2	TRBJ2-7	.	.	TGTGCCAGCAGCTTAGAATACAGGGATTACGAGCAGTACTTC	CASSLEYRDYEQYF
TRBV3-1	TRBJ2-1	.	.	TGTGCCAGCAGCCAAGATGGACAGCCAAGCTTCTACAATGAGCAGTTCTTC	CASSQDGQPSFYNEQFF
TRBV5-6	TRBJ2-7	.	.	TGTGCCAGCAGCTTCTATGCTAGACAAGCCTACGAGCAGTACTTC	CASSFYARQAYEQYF
TRBV6-1	TRBJ2-7	.	.	TGTGCCAGCAGTGACGGACCCTACGAGCAGTACTTC	CASSDGPYEQYF
TRBV12-3/TRBV12-4	TRBJ2-7	.	.	TGTGCCAGCAGACGAGAGTCCTACGAGCAGTACTTC	CASRRESYEQYF
TRBV5-5	TRBJ2-5	few	TRBD1	TGTGCCAGCAGCCGGACAGGATTGGCAGAGACCCAGTACTTC	CASSRTGLAETQYF
TRBV30	TRBJ1-6	.	TRBD1	TGTGCCTGGAGTGCGACATGGGGAGACAGGGGAAATTCACCCCTCCACTTT	CAWSATWGDRGNSPLHF
TRBV28	TRBJ1-3	few	.	TGTGCCAGCAGTTTTCGACAGGCTGGAAACACCATATATTTT	CASSFRQAGNTIYF
TRBV4-3	TRBJ2-5	few	.	TGCGCCAGCAGCCAAGAGCGAGGGGCGCGGGAGACCCAGTACTTC	CASSQERGARETQYF
TRBV20-1	TRBJ2-2	.	.	TGCAGTGCTAGAGACCCTAGCAGATCGAACACCGGGGAGCTGTTTTTT	CSARDPSRSNTGELFF
TRBV12-3/TRBV12-4	TRBJ2-7	.	TRBD1	TGTGCCAGCAGGAAGCGTGGGACAGGAGTATCCGAGCAGTACTTC	CASRKRGTGVSEQYF
TRBV18	TRBJ2-7	.	TRBD2	TGTGCCAGCTCACCATTTTCGGCTAGCGGGACCTACGAGCAGTACTTC	CASSPFSASGTYEQYF
TRBV5-1	TRBJ1-1	few	TRBD1	TGCGCCAGCAGCCCGACAGGGGCCTGGGAAACTGAAGCTTTCTTT	CASSPTGAWETEAFF
TRBV2	TRBJ2-2	.	.	TGTGCCAGCAGAGCCAGGGGTTCCAAGGGACTGTTCACCGGGGAGCTGTTTTTT	CASRARGSKGLFTGELFF
TRBV6-6	TRBJ2-7	.	TRBD1	TGTGCCAGCTACGGGGACAGGGCCTACGAGCAGTACTTC	CASYGDRAYEQYF
TRBV5-4	TRBJ1-1	many	TRBD1	TGTGCCAGCAGCATCGGACAGGGGAGGGCTGAAGCTTTCTTT	CASSIGQGRAEAFF